The 19 T cell receptor beta chains below were found in one sample sequenced in a study of shared clonotypes between healthy human individuals. CD8 cells classed as naive were CD45RO-negative and positively selected for CCR7, excluding terminally differentiated effector memory CD45RA+ cells. Repertoires were generated with immunoSEQ multiplex PCR, while TCRdb's copy carries only in-frame clones and drops some. The sample lists around 620,000 clones; approximately 95% were seen once. The sample was naive CD8+ T cells sorted from blood. Receptors were obtained from a woman in her twenties or thirties in good health.

The rearrangement joins TRBV14 to TRBJ1-1; D is undetermined. Deletions cut 1 base from V and 2 bases from J, with 11 bases between. CDR1 is SGHDN and CDR2 is FVKESK in the germline V gene. CDR3 length: 15 amino acids. The CDR3 DNA is TGTGCCAGCAGCCAAGTCGGAGGGAGAAACACTGAAGCTTTCTTT. It codes for CASSQVGGRNTEAFF.

The chain has TRBV13 and TRBJ1-2; D is possibly TRBD1 (6 bases). The V end lost 5 bases, the J end lost 2 bases, and 12 bases lay between the germline ends. CDR3 length: 14 residues. Germline CDR1 reads PRHDT; CDR2 reads FYEKMQ (reference sequence). The CDR3 DNA follows: TGTGCCAGCAGCCTACAGGGTTCGAACTATGGCTACACCTTC. This sequence encodes CASSLQGSNYGYTF.

The chain uses TRBV19 and TRBJ2-7, with a possible D match to TRBD2 (5 bases). The germline CDR1 and CDR2 sequences are LNHDA and SQIVND (reference sequence). The CDR3 has 13 residues. Trimming removed 5 bases at V and 3 bases at J, with 11 bases between. In DNA, the CDR3 is TGTGCCAGTAGTGCGGGCCCGGGCTACGAGCAGTACTTC. Protein product: CASSAGPGYEQYF.

This clone has just one count. The chain couples TRBV5-1 to TRBJ2-7; 7 nucleotides align to TRBD2. Per the germline V gene, CDR1 is SGHRS and CDR2 is YFSETQ. This CDR3 spans 13 amino acids. Germline trimming cut 5 bases from V and 2 bases from J; bases unmatched to any gene: 4. This CDR3 is CASRSGAAYEQYF. The DNA of the CDR3 is TGCGCCAGCAGGAGCGGGGCCGCCTACGAGCAGTACTTC.

CDR3 in amino acids: CASSMAQGSRQPQHF. The CDR3 coding sequence is TGTGCCAGTAGTATGGCACAGGGGAGTCGGCAGCCCCAGCATTTT. V gene TRBV19 combines with J gene TRBJ1-5; 7 bases are shared with TRBD1. The CDR3 sequence is 15 residues long. Germline trimming cut 3 bases from V and 7 bases from J; bases unmatched to any gene: 9. The germline CDR1 and CDR2 sequences are LNHDA and SQIVND (reference sequence).

CDR3 DNA sequence: TGTGCCAGCAGCCACTCCGGGACAGAGAAAGAGACCCAGTACTTC. It is translated as CASSHSGTEKETQYF. V usage is TRBV14 and J usage is TRBJ2-5; 7 nucleotides line up with TRBD1. Germline V lookup: CDR1 SGHDN, CDR2 FVKESK. The trim removed 3 bases at V and 3 bases at J, leaving 7 bases unmatched. CDR3 size: 15 residues.

The J gene is TRBJ1-2, the V gene TRBV27; no clear D. The CDR3 consists of 14 residues. The V end lost 6 bases, the J end lost 0 bases, and 11 bases lay between the germline ends. Germline V gives CDR1 MNHEY, CDR2 SMNVEV (reference sequence). The CDR3 protein is CASSNSDPNYGYTF. Here the CDR3 DNA reads TGTGCCAGCAGCAACTCAGATCCTAACTATGGCTACACCTTC.

The chain employs TRBV6-5 and TRBJ2-2, with a possible D match to TRBD2 (6 bases). Trimming took off 5 bases at V and 6 bases at J, with 13 bases between the two ends. The CDR3 totals 14 residues. The germline V gene has CDR1 MNHEY and CDR2 SVGAGI. CDR3 sequence: CASSLPGSPGELFF. CDR3 bases: TGTGCCAGCAGTCTCCCCGGGAGTCCCGGGGAGCTGTTTTTT.

This clone was detected once. V is TRBV4-1 and J is TRBJ2-5; 8 nucleotides align to TRBD1. This CDR3 is built from 14 residues. V lost 1 base and J lost 4; bases outside the gene matches: 2. Germline V CDR1 and CDR2: MGHRA, YSYEKL. The CDR3 is CASSQGTGGETQYF. CDR3 bases: TGCGCCAGCAGCCAAGGAACAGGGGGAGAGACCCAGTACTTC.

V gene TRBV4-2 combines with J gene TRBJ2-3; a weak D match, TRBD1 (5 bases). V was trimmed by 2 bases and J by 2 bases, leaving 14 bases between them. This CDR3 has 16 residues. Looked up from germline, CDR1 is LGHNA and CDR2 is YNFKEQ. CDR3 sequence (DNA): TGTGCCAGCAGCCAACCCGGACACGTACTCACAGATACGCAGTATTTT. Protein: CASSQPGHVLTDTQYF.

As concerns this clone: The sample contains more than one DNA sequence encoding this CDR3. The chain recombines TRBV27 with TRBJ2-7; 11 bases fit TRBD1. The trim removed 4 bases at V and 5 bases at J, leaving 4 bases unmatched. From germline, CDR1 is MNHEY and CDR2 SMNVEV (reference sequence). There are 14 residues in the CDR3. The CDR3 spells CASSSGTGGDEQYF. The DNA for the CDR3 is TGTGCCAGCAGTTCAGGGACAGGGGGGGACGAGCAGTACTTC.

The chain links TRBV19 to TRBJ2-1; D call uncertain. The V gene lost 2 bases and the J gene lost 6 bases, with 11 bases spanning the gap. Germline V lookup: CDR1 LNHDA, CDR2 SQIVND (reference sequence). The CDR3 runs to 14 residues. The CDR3 nucleotides are TGTGCCAGTAGTATAACCCCCCTACCCAATGAGCAGTTCTTC. Encoded protein: CASSITPLPNEQFF.

The rearrangement joins TRBV7-9 to TRBJ2-7, with a tentative D call TRBD1 (6 bases). Germline V gene lookup returns CDR1 SEHNR and CDR2 FQNEAQ (reference sequence). Trimming removed 5 bases at V and 4 bases at J, with 6 bases between. The CDR3 runs 11 residues. In nucleotides, the CDR3 is TGTGCCAGCAGCACAGGGTACGAGCAGTACTTC. Protein sequence: CASSTGYEQYF.

This chain connects TRBV6-5 to TRBJ2-7, with 8 positions matching TRBD2. The CDR3 totals 14 residues. J lost 6 bases, V lost 2 bases, and 6 bases had no gene match. Germline CDR1 MNHEY, CDR2 SVGAGI. The CDR3 DNA sequence: TGTGCCAGCAGTTACGGGGCTCTAGCGGGCGAGCAGTACTTC. Translating it yields CASSYGALAGEQYF.

The chain is built from TRBV5-6 and TRBJ2-7; D ambiguous. CDR1 SGHDT and CDR2 YYEEEE come from the germline V gene. This CDR3 has 12 amino acids. Trimming cost V 4 bases and J 3 bases, with 8 bases left between them. CDR3 coding DNA: TGTGCCAGCAGCGCCGGCAACTACGAGCAGTACTTC. This encodes CASSAGNYEQYF. Drawing the rest from reference TRBV5-6 and TRBJ2-7, the complete variable domain is DAGVTQSPTHLIKTRGQQVTLRCSPKSGHDTVSWYQQALGQGPQFIFQYYEEEERQRGNFPDRFSGHQFPNYSSELNVNALLLGDSALYLCASSAGNYEQYFGPGTRLTVT.

The V gene is TRBV9, the J gene TRBJ2-3, with a weak D call TRBD1 (5 bases). Trimming left V 4 bases short and J 5 bases short, with 5 bases between. CDR1 is SGDLS, CDR2 YYNGEE, per germline. This CDR3 is 11 amino acids long. CDR3 bases: TGTGCCAGCAGCAGGGGAGATACGCAGTATTTT. It encodes CASSRGDTQYF.

This chain links TRBV15 with TRBJ1-2; 9 nucleotides match TRBD1. V trimming: 0 bases; J trimming: 8 bases; junction bases outside the gene matches: 10. The length of the CDR3 is 16 residues. Per the germline V gene, CDR1 is LNHNV and CDR2 is YYDKDF (reference sequence). The CDR3 region has the DNA TGTGCCACCAGCAGAGATCACGGACAGGGGATTGAAGGCTACACCTTC. Its translation: CATSRDHGQGIEGYTF.

The chain joins TRBV6-5 to TRBJ2-2, with D perhaps matching TRBD1 (5 bases). Per the germline V gene, CDR1 is MNHEY and CDR2 is SVGAGI. The V end lost 7 bases, the J end lost 7 bases, and 13 bases lay between the germline ends. The CDR3 totals 13 residues. CDR3 in amino acids: CASTKGSRGELFF. CDR3 coding DNA: TGTGCCAGCACCAAGGGGTCCCGCGGGGAGCTGTTTTTT.

The CDR3 coding sequence is TGTGCCAGCAGCTTATCCGGGAGTTCTTACGAGCAGTACTTC. This sequence encodes CASSLSGSSYEQYF. The rearrangement links TRBV7-2 to TRBJ2-7; D possibly corresponds to TRBD2 (6 bases). There are 14 residues in the CDR3. Per germline, CDR1 SGHTA and CDR2 FQGNSA. Trimming cost V 2 bases and J 4 bases, with 12 bases left between them. Based on the CDR3 plus reference TRBV7-2 and TRBJ2-7, the full variable domain is GAGVSQSPSNKVTEKGKDVELRCDPISGHTALYWYRQSLGQGLEFLIYFQGNSAPDKSGLPSDRFSAERTGGSVSTLTIQRTQQEDSAVYLCASSLSGSSYEQYFGPGTRLTVT.